These 22 T cell receptor beta chains were sequenced from one sample in a study of T cell responses to AZD1222 COVID-19 vaccine. This table comes from immunoSEQ multiplex PCR, and its TCRdb copy is limited to in-frame clones, with some not included. The data hold 85,000 to 100,000 clones, with around 85% observed a single time. The sequenced sample was peripheral blood, obtained on day 0 of AZD1222 vaccination. These TCRs come from an adult in good health.

This chain joins TRBV19 and TRBJ1-1; a possible D gene is TRBD1 (5 bases). The V end was cut by 3 bases, the J end by 2 bases, with 13 bases between. The CDR3 contains 15 residues. Germline-derived CDR1 and CDR2 are LNHDA and SQIVND (reference sequence). CDR3 nucleotides: TGTGCCAGTAGTATCCAGGGTAATGGAAACACTGAAGCTTTCTTT. Encoded protein: CASSIQGNGNTEAFF. Full variable domain (rest looked up from reference TRBV19 and TRBJ1-1): DGGITQSPKYLFRKEGQNVTLSCEQNLNHDAMYWYRQDPGQGLRLIYYSQIVNDFQKGDIAEGYSVSREKKESFPLTVTSAQKNPTAFYLCASSIQGNGNTEAFFGQGTRLTVV.

The V gene is TRBV3-1 (or the pseudogene TRBV3-2), the J gene TRBJ1-2, with 9 bases fitting TRBD1. V was pared by 4 bases and J by 4 bases, with 1 base of the junction left unmatched. This CDR3 is built from 13 residues. The germline V gene encodes CDR1 LGHDT and CDR2 YNNKEL (reference sequence). The CDR3, as DNA: TGTGCCAGCAGCCCGACAGGGGGCTATGGCTACACCTTC. This gives the protein CASSPTGGYGYTF.

Only one count was recorded for this clone. The chain employs TRBV7-9 and TRBJ2-1; TRBD1 aligns across 11 bases. This CDR3 region has 16 residues. The trim removed 2 bases at V and 4 bases at J, leaving 4 bases unmatched. The germline V gene has CDR1 SEHNR and CDR2 FQNEAQ (reference sequence). Written as DNA, the CDR3 is TGTGCCAGCAGCTTACCGGGACAGGGGGTATACAATGAGCAGTTCTTC. It encodes CASSLPGQGVYNEQFF.

This chain connects TRBV5-1 to TRBJ2-7, with TRBD1 identical over 8 bases. CDR3 size: 15 residues. The J segment lost 4 bases and the V segment lost 0 bases, leaving 6 bases of the junction unmatched. The germline CDR1 and CDR2 sequences are SGHRS and YFSETQ. Here the CDR3 DNA reads TGCGCCAGCAGCTTGGCAGGACAGGGAGAATACGAGCAGTACTTC. Translation gives CASSLAGQGEYEQYF. Together with reference TRBV5-1 and TRBJ2-7, the CDR3 gives the full variable domain: KAGVTQTPRYLIKTRGQQVTLSCSPISGHRSVSWYQQTPGQGLQFLFEYFSETQRNKGNFPGRFSGRQFSNSRSEMNVSTLELGDSALYLCASSLAGQGEYEQYFGPGTRLTVT.

This clone was counted once. V usage is TRBV19 and J usage is TRBJ1-5; 12 bases agree with TRBD1. Germline lookup yields CDR1 LNHDA and CDR2 SQIVND (reference sequence). This CDR3 is built from 16 residues. V trimming: 6 bases; J trimming: 6 bases; junction bases outside the gene matches: 9. DNA of the CDR3: TGTGCCAGTAGCAGGAAGGGACAGGGGGCGATTCAGCCCCAGCATTTT. Translation: CASSRKGQGAIQPQHF.

For the CDR3, the DNA is TGTGCCAGCACCTGGGAGGGAGGGGGTCCGAAAAACACCATATATTTT. Its translation is CASTWEGGGPKNTIYF. The chain employs TRBV11-2 and TRBJ1-3; maybe TRBD1 (6 bases). Germline V gene lookup returns CDR1 SGHAT and CDR2 FQNNGV. CDR3 size: 16 residues. Deletions cut 7 bases from V and 6 bases from J, with 22 bases between.

This clone was counted between two and nine times. The chain is built from TRBV20-1 and TRBJ1-2; D ambiguous. The CDR3 is made up of 13 amino acids. The V gene lost 3 bases and the J gene lost 4 bases, with 12 bases spanning the gap. From germline, CDR1 is DFQATT and CDR2 SNEGSKA (reference sequence). This chain's CDR3 is CSASAGRSYGYTF. In DNA, the CDR3 is TGCAGTGCTAGTGCGGGTCGGAGCTATGGCTACACCTTC.

The chain couples TRBV5-6 to TRBJ1-3; the D gene is possibly TRBD1 (5 bases). V dropped 5 bases and J dropped 1 base, with 13 bases sitting between them. The germline CDR1 and CDR2 sequences are SGHDT and YYEEEE. The CDR3 consists of 15 residues. DNA for the CDR3: TGTGCCAGCAGGGCGCTAGGGGAATCTGGAAACACCATATATTTT. The encoded protein is CASRALGESGNTIYF. Variable domain in full (rest from reference TRBV5-6 and TRBJ1-3): DAGVTQSPTHLIKTRGQQVTLRCSPKSGHDTVSWYQQALGQGPQFIFQYYEEEERQRGNFPDRFSGHQFPNYSSELNVNALLLGDSALYLCASRALGESGNTIYFGEGSWLTVV.

This chain uses TRBV5-1 with TRBJ2-1; D is unresolved. Per germline, CDR1 SGHRS and CDR2 YFSETQ. The CDR3 length is 14 residues. V was clipped by 2 bases and J by 7 bases, with 13 bases between them. Here the CDR3 DNA reads TGCGCCAGCAGCTTATCAGGCAGGTGGAATGAGCAGTTCTTC. Protein product: CASSLSGRWNEQFF.

This rearrangement joins TRBV7-6 to TRBJ2-6, with 11 nucleotides matching TRBD1. This CDR3 comprises 18 residues. Germline V gene lookup returns CDR1 SGHVS and CDR2 FNYEAQ. V shed 1 base and J 2 bases; nucleotides not matched to a gene: 4. CDR3 in DNA: TGTGCCAGCAGCTTAGATGGACAGGGGGCGACTGGGGCCAACGTCCTGACTTTC. As protein: CASSLDGQGATGANVLTF.

The chain carries TRBV7-9 and TRBJ2-2; D perhaps matches TRBD2 (6 bases). CDR1 is SEHNR, CDR2 FQNEAQ, per germline (reference sequence). The CDR3 is made up of 19 amino acids. The V end lost 5 bases, the J end lost 3 bases, and 25 bases lay between the germline ends. CDR3 protein: CASSADDPRDLTYTGELFF. The CDR3 bases are TGTGCCAGCAGCGCAGACGACCCCCGGGACTTAACTTACACCGGGGAGCTGTTTTTT.

This CDR3 is CASSPLNRVANQPQHF. The CDR3 bases are TGTGCCAGCTCACCCCTAAACAGGGTGGCCAATCAGCCCCAGCATTTT. V gene TRBV18 combines with J gene TRBJ1-5; D possibly corresponds to TRBD1 (6 bases). The germline V gene encodes CDR1 KGHSH and CDR2 LQKENI. V lost 3 bases to trimming and J lost 3 bases, with 15 bases between them. The CDR3 is made up of 16 amino acids.

The J gene is TRBJ2-7, the V gene TRBV30; TRBD1 matches 8 bases. J was trimmed by 2 bases and V by 0 bases; bases with no gene match: 3. This CDR3 is built from 14 residues. The V gene's germline CDR1 is GTSNPN and CDR2 SVGIG (reference sequence). This CDR3 reads CAWSVGQGAYEQYF. The CDR3 DNA follows: TGTGCCTGGAGTGTTGGACAGGGTGCCTACGAGCAGTACTTC.

This chain links TRBV18 with TRBJ1-1; 7 nucleotides line up with TRBD1. The CDR3 runs 16 residues. CDR1 is KGHSH, CDR2 LQKENI, per germline. The trim removed 3 bases at V and 4 bases at J, leaving 11 bases unmatched. CDR3 protein: CASSPRRTGGSTEAFF. CDR3 DNA: TGTGCCAGCTCACCGCGCAGGACAGGCGGGAGCACTGAAGCTTTCTTT.

The genes are TRBV11-2 and TRBJ2-3; no firm D call. This CDR3 is built from 16 residues. Trimming removed 1 base at V and 0 bases at J, with 11 bases between. In germline, CDR1 is SGHAT, CDR2 FQNNGV. The CDR3 protein is CASSLVLGSSTDTQYF. DNA of the CDR3: TGTGCCAGCAGCTTAGTGTTGGGTTCAAGCACAGATACGCAGTATTTT.

This sequence joins TRBV5-1 and TRBJ1-6; 7 nucleotides match TRBD1. The CDR3 covers 14 residues. The V gene end was trimmed by 2 bases and the J gene end by 5 bases; junction bases not matched to a gene: 1. Germline CDR1 SGHRS, CDR2 YFSETQ. The CDR3 here is CASSFQGDNSPLHF. CDR3 bases: TGCGCCAGCAGCTTTCAGGGGGATAATTCACCCCTCCACTTT.

The rearrangement uses TRBV2 and TRBJ2-5; 13 bases align to TRBD2. CDR3 size: 16 residues. V was pared by 6 bases and J by 2 bases, with 6 bases of the junction left unmatched. CDR1 and CDR2 from the germline V gene are SNHLY and FYNNEI. CDR3 in amino acids: CASSTSGRAGQETQYF. DNA of the CDR3: TGTGCCAGCAGCACTAGCGGGAGGGCCGGTCAAGAGACCCAGTACTTC. The full variable domain, its missing parts supplied by reference TRBV2 and TRBJ2-5, is EPEVTQTPSHQVTQMGQEVILRCVPISNHLYFYWYRQILGQKVEFLVSFYNNEISEKSEIFDDQFSVERPDGSNFTLKIRSTKLEDSAMYFCASSTSGRAGQETQYFGPGTRLLVL.

This chain links TRBV10-1 with TRBJ2-5, with 10 bases aligning to TRBD2. Per the germline V gene, CDR1 is WNHNN and CDR2 is SYGVQD (reference sequence). Unmatched junction bases numbered 17, after V lost 4 bases and J lost 9 bases. This CDR3 spans 17 amino acids. In nucleotides, the CDR3 is TGCGCCAGCAGTGGTGCTAGCGGGGGAGCAGGGAAGTCGGCCCAGTACTTC. Translating gives CASSGASGGAGKSAQYF.

This chain joins TRBV19 and TRBJ1-2, with D tentatively TRBD1 (5 bases). Germline CDR1 and CDR2: LNHDA and SQIVND (reference sequence). V was shortened by 7 bases and J by 7 bases, with 16 bases between the two germline ends. The CDR3 sequence is 13 residues long. The CDR3 reads CASTGSGRGGYTF. DNA for the CDR3: TGTGCCAGTACTGGATCGGGGCGAGGTGGCTACACCTTC.

This clone has just one count. V and J are TRBV2 and TRBJ1-2, with TRBD1 as a possible D gene (6 bases). Germline CDR1 reads SNHLY; CDR2 reads FYNNEI. V lost 8 bases, J lost 0 bases, and 19 bases lay in between. The CDR3 runs to 16 residues. The CDR3 loop is CASVLQGRPTNYGYTF. In DNA, the CDR3 is TGTGCCAGCGTCTTACAGGGCAGGCCTACTAACTATGGCTACACCTTC.

V usage is TRBV30 and J usage is TRBJ2-7; 7 bases agree with TRBD1. V shed 2 bases and J 2 bases; nucleotides not matched to a gene: 0. Germline V gives CDR1 GTSNPN, CDR2 SVGIG (reference sequence). The CDR3 is 12 amino acids. CDR3 coding DNA: TGTGCCTGGAGTACAGGGGCCTACGAGCAGTACTTC. Its translation is CAWSTGAYEQYF.

The chain has TRBV5-1 and TRBJ1-1, with 8 positions matching TRBD1. After removal of 4 bases from V and 0 bases from J, the junction contained 8 bases not matched to a gene. Germline-derived CDR1 and CDR2 are SGHRS and YFSETQ. The CDR3 has 16 amino acids. The CDR3: CASSLGQGVMNTEAFF. As DNA, the CDR3 is TGCGCCAGCAGCCTCGGACAGGGCGTCATGAACACTGAAGCTTTCTTT. Based on the CDR3 plus reference TRBV5-1 and TRBJ1-1, the full variable domain is KAGVTQTPRYLIKTRGQQVTLSCSPISGHRSVSWYQQTPGQGLQFLFEYFSETQRNKGNFPGRFSGRQFSNSRSEMNVSTLELGDSALYLCASSLGQGVMNTEAFFGQGTRLTVV.